These 30 T cell receptor beta chains share one sample of origin, sequenced in a study of cytomegalovirus exposure and HLA in healthy donors. It was with 60 Vbeta and 13 Jbeta primers that the PCR ran. Produced via immunoSEQ multiplex PCR; TCRdb's table is partial and in-frame only. The table lists about 72,000 clones, approximately 80% of them singletons. Sequencing input: PBMCs. Every receptor here comes from a human donor in good health.

This clone has more than one count but fewer than ten. The junction departs from the called germline gene at one end, perhaps through a read error. This sequence joins TRBV15 and TRBJ1-2; D call uncertain. Germline CDR1 LNHNV, CDR2 YYDKDF (reference sequence). This CDR3 spans 15 amino acids. The CDR3 DNA reads TGTGCCACCAGCAGAGGGGTCCAAGCGGCCATTGGCTACCCCTTC. Protein: CATSRGVQAAIGYPF.

This rearrangement joins TRBV7-2 to TRBJ2-2; the D gene is possibly TRBD2 (6 bases). In germline, CDR1 is SGHTA, CDR2 FQGNSA. Trimming pared 5 bases from V and 8 bases from J, leaving 12 bases between. The CDR3 has 13 residues. The CDR3 DNA sequence: TGTGCCAGCAGCCAACGACTAGGGGGGGAGCTGTTTTTT. This codes for CASSQRLGGELFF. Full variable domain (missing parts from reference TRBV7-2 and TRBJ2-2): GAGVSQSPSNKVTEKGKDVELRCDPISGHTALYWYRQSLGQGLEFLIYFQGNSAPDKSGLPSDRFSAERTGGSVSTLTIQRTQQEDSAVYLCASSQRLGGELFFGEGSRLTVL.

CDR3 loop: CASSLASGLTDTQYF. DNA of the CDR3: TGCGCCAGCAGCTTGGCTTCAGGCCTCACAGATACGCAGTATTTT. The chain has TRBV5-1 and TRBJ2-3, with unresolved D. Germline-derived CDR1 and CDR2 are SGHRS and YFSETQ. CDR3 length: 15 amino acids. V lost 0 bases and J lost 2, with 10 bases in between.

This clone came up a few times. The chain employs TRBV5-6 and TRBJ1-4; D is perhaps TRBD1 (6 bases). Germline-derived CDR1 and CDR2 are SGHDT and YYEEEE. The CDR3 sequence is 13 residues long. The germline V and J ends were trimmed by 9 bases and 11 bases, with 20 bases remaining between them. The CDR3 nucleotides are TGTGCCACTACCGGGACAAGATTTGGGAAACTGTTTTTT. It specifies CATTGTRFGKLFF. Using reference TRBV5-6 and TRBJ1-4 for the parts outside the CDR3, the full variable domain is DAGVTQSPTHLIKTRGQQVTLRCSPKSGHDTVSWYQQALGQGPQFIFQYYEEEERQRGNFPDRFSGHQFPNYSSELNVNALLLGDSALYLCATTGTRFGKLFFGSGTQLSVL.

V usage is TRBV7-9 and J usage is TRBJ1-5; D possibly corresponds to TRBD1 (5 bases). The CDR3 length is 15 residues. Trimming removed 5 bases at V and 1 base at J, with 12 bases between. Germline CDR1 and CDR2: SEHNR and FQNEAQ (reference sequence). The CDR3 sequence is CASSLQGGSNQPQHF. The CDR3 DNA follows: TGTGCCAGCAGCCTTCAGGGAGGGAGCAATCAGCCCCAGCATTTT.

The chain couples TRBV14 to TRBJ2-7; 12 nucleotides align to TRBD2. Per germline, CDR1 SGHDN and CDR2 FVKESK. The CDR3 spans 22 residues. Unmatched junction bases numbered 25, after V lost 5 bases and J lost 2 bases. The CDR3 coding sequence is TGTGCCAGCAGCGACCTTATAACGACGCAGCTAGCGGGGGGGCAAAACCCCTACGAGCAGTACTTC. It translates to CASSDLITTQLAGGQNPYEQYF. The full variable domain, completed using reference TRBV14 and TRBJ2-7, is EAGVTQFPSHSVIEKGQTVTLRCDPISGHDNLYWYRRVMGKEIKFLLHFVKESKQDESGMPNNRFLAERTGGTYSTLKVQPAELEDSGVYFCASSDLITTQLAGGQNPYEQYFGPGTRLTVT.

The chain recombines TRBV19 with TRBJ1-2, with 10 bases identical to TRBD1. There are 15 residues in the CDR3. The germline V gene has CDR1 LNHDA and CDR2 SQIVND (reference sequence). J was trimmed by 6 bases and V by 5 bases; bases with no gene match: 9. The CDR3 DNA sequence: TGTGCCAGTAGTGTCTCCTCCGGACAGGGGGATGGCTACACCTTC. Translated: CASSVSSGQGDGYTF.

The gene calls are TRBV5-4 and TRBJ1-3, with a tentative D call TRBD1 (6 bases). The CDR3 totals 16 residues. V was clipped by 3 bases and J by 1 base, with 14 bases between them. From germline, CDR1 is SGHNT and CDR2 YYREEE (reference sequence). CDR3 coding DNA: TGTGCCAGCAGCTCGGGACATGTTACGTCTGGAAACACCATATATTTT. Translation gives CASSSGHVTSGNTIYF.

Remarks on this clone: Additional DNA sequences in this sample encode the identical CDR3. CDR3 residues: CASRTGDRNQPQHF. CDR3 bases: TGTGCCAGCAGGACGGGGGACAGAAATCAGCCCCAGCATTTT. V is TRBV2 and J is TRBJ1-5, with 7 bases that match TRBD1. Germline values: CDR1 SNHLY, CDR2 FYNNEI. The CDR3 is 14 amino acids. V dropped 6 bases and J dropped 4; count of bases not matched to a gene: 6.

The chain combines TRBV4-2 with TRBJ2-5; 11 bases map to TRBD2. Germline CDR1 LGHNA, CDR2 YNFKEQ. After removal of 4 bases from V and 0 bases from J, the junction contained 10 bases not matched to a gene. The CDR3 has 18 amino acids. The CDR3 loop reads CASSLGASGGNYQETQYF. CDR3 DNA: TGTGCCAGCAGCCTCGGGGCTAGCGGGGGGAACTACCAAGAGACCCAGTACTTC.

V gene TRBV2 combines with J gene TRBJ1-1, with D unresolved. This CDR3 is 13 amino acids long. V lost 4 bases to trimming and J lost 5 bases, with 11 bases between them. From germline, CDR1 is SNHLY and CDR2 FYNNEI. CDR3 loop: CASSVERDTEAFF. The CDR3 DNA is TGTGCCAGCAGTGTTGAGAGGGATACTGAAGCTTTCTTT.

J is TRBJ2-2 and V is TRBV7-3, with D perhaps TRBD1 (5 bases). The CDR3 is made up of 17 amino acids. Germline V gene sequence: CDR1 SGHTA, CDR2 FQGTGA. V gave up 2 bases and J gave up 0 bases, with 13 bases separating them. The CDR3 here is CASSLSPRQSNTGELFF. CDR3 DNA: TGTGCCAGCAGCTTATCGCCAAGACAGTCGAACACCGGGGAGCTGTTTTTT.

The chain employs TRBV19 and TRBJ2-1; D call uncertain. CDR3 length equals 13 residues. The ends were cut back, 1 base at V and 10 bases at J, with 11 bases in the middle. CDR1 LNHDA and CDR2 SQIVND come from the germline V gene (reference sequence). The CDR3 protein is CASSIGPGREQFF. The DNA of the CDR3 is TGTGCCAGTAGTATAGGCCCAGGCCGAGAGCAGTTCTTC.

This sequence joins TRBV20-1 and TRBJ2-7, with D uncertain. CDR3 length: 11 residues. V dropped 3 bases and J dropped 3 bases, with 6 bases sitting between them. Germline V gene lookup returns CDR1 DFQATT and CDR2 SNEGSKA (reference sequence). Written as DNA, the CDR3 is TGCAGTGCTAGGGCAGTCTACGAGCAGTACTTC. The encoded protein is CSARAVYEQYF.

This sequence joins TRBV7-2 and TRBJ1-6; D gene unclear. Germline V gene lookup returns CDR1 SGHTA and CDR2 FQGNSA. The V end was cut by 2 bases, the J end by 6 bases, with 5 bases between. The CDR3 runs 13 residues. The DNA for the CDR3 is TGTGCCAGCAGCTTAACTCGTAATTCACCCCTCCACTTT. Protein product: CASSLTRNSPLHF.

The rearrangement joins TRBV19 to TRBJ1-3; D ambiguous. The CDR3 totals 12 residues. In germline, CDR1 is LNHDA, CDR2 SQIVND (reference sequence). V shed 3 bases and J shed 4 bases, with 4 bases lying between them. CDR3 nucleotides: TGTGCCAGTAGTATTCAGGGAAACACCATATATTTT. Its translation is CASSIQGNTIYF. Using reference TRBV19 and TRBJ1-3 for the parts outside the CDR3, the full variable domain is DGGITQSPKYLFRKEGQNVTLSCEQNLNHDAMYWYRQDPGQGLRLIYYSQIVNDFQKGDIAEGYSVSREKKESFPLTVTSAQKNPTAFYLCASSIQGNTIYFGEGSWLTVV.

The rearrangement joins TRBV2 to TRBJ2-1, with 8 bases that match TRBD1. The V segment lost 5 bases and the J segment 6 bases; nucleotides outside the gene matches: 3. The CDR3 contains 13 residues. Germline values: CDR1 SNHLY, CDR2 FYNNEI. In DNA form, the CDR3 reads TGTGCCAGCAGTACCGACAGGGGCAATGAGCAGTTCTTC. It is translated as CASSTDRGNEQFF.

V is TRBV6-1 and J is TRBJ1-2; possible D gene TRBD1, 5 bases. With 3 bases removed from V and 4 bases from J, the gap between germline ends came to 12 bases. CDR1 is MNHNS and CDR2 is SASEGT in the germline V gene. CDR3 size: 14 residues. CDR3 in amino acids: CASSDGGGFYGYTF. DNA for the CDR3: TGTGCCAGCAGTGATGGGGGGGGGTTCTATGGCTACACCTTC.

This chain joins TRBV7-2 and TRBJ2-7; the D gene is possibly TRBD2 (7 bases). This CDR3 contains 15 residues. V lost 1 base, J lost 9 bases, and 19 bases lay in between. Germline V gene sequence: CDR1 SGHTA, CDR2 FQGNSA. This CDR3 reads CASSLEERGRVGQYF. CDR3 nucleotide sequence: TGTGCCAGCAGCTTAGAAGAGAGGGGGAGGGTCGGGCAGTACTTC.

In this sample, this clone turned up once. V is TRBV28 and J is TRBJ2-2, with D tentatively TRBD1 (5 bases). The CDR3 is 16 amino acids. Germline V gene lookup returns CDR1 MDHEN and CDR2 SYDVKM. Trimming removed 2 bases at V and 5 bases at J, with 15 bases between. CDR3 nucleotides: TGTGCCAGCAGTTTAGCGGCAGGGATAGGAACCGGGGAGCTGTTTTTT. This encodes CASSLAAGIGTGELFF.

This clone was detected only once. This rearrangement joins TRBV28 to TRBJ2-2; D is undetermined. CDR3 length: 11 residues. Germline CDR1 reads MDHEN; CDR2 reads SYDVKM. V was shortened by 6 bases and J by 5 bases, with 4 bases between the two germline ends. CDR3 bases: TGTGCCAGCAGAATAACCGGGGAGCTGTTTTTT. Its protein product is CASRITGELFF.

CDR3 residues: CASSSNQGGAREQYF. The CDR3, as DNA: TGTGCCAGCAGCTCCAACCAAGGGGGGGCAAGGGAGCAGTACTTC. This rearrangement joins TRBV7-9 to TRBJ2-7; a weak D match, TRBD2 (7 bases). This CDR3 has 15 amino acids. Deletions cut 4 bases from V and 7 bases from J, with 20 bases between. The germline gives CDR1 SEHNR, CDR2 FQNEAQ (reference sequence).

V and J are TRBV18 and TRBJ2-6; 7 bases match TRBD1. This CDR3 is 17 amino acids long. Germline assignment: CDR1 KGHSH and CDR2 LQKENI. Unmatched junction bases numbered 10, after V lost 4 bases and J lost 4 bases. The DNA of the CDR3 is TGTGCCAGCTCACAGGGGACAGTCGCTACGGGGGCCAACGTCCTGACTTTC. It codes for CASSQGTVATGANVLTF. The variable domain in full, completed from reference TRBV18 and TRBJ2-6, reads NAGVMQNPRHLVRRRGQEARLRCSPMKGHSHVYWYRQLPEEGLKFMVYLQKENIIDESGMPKERFSAEFPKEGPSILRIQQVVRGDSAAYFCASSQGTVATGANVLTFGAGSRLTVL.

The V gene is TRBV9, the J gene TRBJ2-5; the match to TRBD2 covers 8 bases. Germline CDR1 SGDLS, CDR2 YYNGEE. V shed 1 base and J 5 bases; nucleotides not matched to a gene: 7. This CDR3 has 15 residues. CDR3 residues: CASSVIAGQQETQYF. The CDR3 bases are TGTGCCAGCAGCGTAATAGCGGGGCAGCAGGAGACCCAGTACTTC. The complete variable domain, with remaining parts taken from reference TRBV9 and TRBJ2-5, reads DSGVTQTPKHLITATGQRVTLRCSPRSGDLSVYWYQQSLDQGLQFLIQYYNGEERAKGNILERFSAQQFPDLHSELNLSSLELGDSALYFCASSVIAGQQETQYFGPGTRLLVL.

The DNA for the CDR3 is TGTGCCAGCAGAATGGACAGCAGCAATCAGCCCCAGCATTTT. Its translation: CASRMDSSNQPQHF. The chain uses TRBV6-5 and TRBJ1-5, with D possibly being TRBD1 (6 bases). The CDR3 runs to 14 residues. Germline CDR1 is MNHEY and CDR2 is SVGAGI. Between the trimmed V and J ends, which lost 6 bases and 1 base, there was a span of 10 bases.

This clone appeared once. The chain uses TRBV9 and TRBJ1-4; D possibly corresponds to TRBD1 (5 bases). This CDR3 comprises 18 residues. Germline assignment: CDR1 SGDLS and CDR2 YYNGEE. V lost 0 bases to trimming and J lost 4 bases, with 19 bases between them. The CDR3 bases are TGTGCCAGCAGCGTAGGTAACGGACACGGAGCTGGTAATGAAAAACTGTTTTTT. Translating it yields CASSVGNGHGAGNEKLFF.

Only one count was recorded for this clone. The DNA for the CDR3 is TGTGCCAGCAGTGGAAGGGCTAGCGGGGGGGCCACTAGCACAGATACGCAGTATTTT. Its protein product is CASSGRASGGATSTDTQYF. This rearrangement joins TRBV2 to TRBJ2-3; 12 bases are a match to TRBD2. In germline, CDR1 is SNHLY, CDR2 FYNNEI. Losses at the gene ends were 4 bases for V and 0 bases for J; bases not matched to a gene: 11. This CDR3 is 19 amino acids long.

The rearrangement uses TRBV6-6 and TRBJ1-2; 7 bases agree with TRBD1. From germline, CDR1 is MNHNY and CDR2 SVGAGI (reference sequence). The CDR3 extends over 14 amino acids. Trimming at V came to 6 bases and at J to 8 bases, leaving 12 bases not matched to a gene. CDR3 region: CASSDSGGREGYTF. The CDR3 DNA reads as TGTGCCAGCAGCGATTCAGGGGGAAGGGAGGGCTACACCTTC.

V gene TRBV28 combines with J gene TRBJ2-3, with D unresolved. Trimming removed 7 bases at V and 4 bases at J, with 12 bases between. Germline CDR1 MDHEN, CDR2 SYDVKM. The CDR3 spans 13 residues. CDR3 DNA: TGTGCCAGCAACCCCCATGGGCCAGATACGCAGTATTTT. Amino acid sequence: CASNPHGPDTQYF. Drawing the rest from reference TRBV28 and TRBJ2-3, the complete variable domain is DVKVTQSSRYLVKRTGEKVFLECVQDMDHENMFWYRQDPGLGLRLIYFSYDVKMKEKGDIPEGYSVSREKKERFSLILESASTNQTSMYLCASNPHGPDTQYFGPGTRLTVL.

The CDR3 protein is CSVDWGGDTEAFF. The CDR3 DNA is TGCAGCGTTGATTGGGGGGGGGACACTGAAGCTTTCTTT. The V call is TRBV29-1, the J call TRBJ1-1, with TRBD1 as a possible D gene (5 bases). The CDR3 runs to 13 residues. Trimming cost V 3 bases and J 3 bases, with 11 bases left between them. Germline V CDR1 and CDR2: SQVTM, ANQGSEA.